The 3 T cell receptor beta chains presented below share a single source sample, sequenced in a study of shared clonotypes between healthy human individuals. Measured with immunoSEQ multiplex PCR; TCRdb has only the in-frame clones, and not every one. The sample yields 150,000 to 200,000 clones, roughly 93% seen once. Sequencing input: naive CD4+ T cells sorted from blood. The subset denotes: CD45RA+ positively selected. The receptors come from a woman aged 30 to 39 in good health.

The chain recombines TRBV30 with TRBJ2-3, with D possibly TRBD2 on 6 matching bases. V was clipped by 3 bases and J by 5 bases, with 12 bases between them. CDR3 size: 13 residues. The germline V gene encodes CDR1 GTSNPN and CDR2 SVGIG (reference sequence). The CDR3 is CAWRGLGGDTQYF. Written as DNA, the CDR3 is TGTGCCTGGAGGGGTCTGGGGGGAGATACGCAGTATTTT.

J is TRBJ2-1 and V is TRBV5-4; TRBD2 matches 11 bases. The CDR3 loop spans 16 amino acids. From germline, CDR1 is SGHNT and CDR2 YYREEE (reference sequence). With V trimmed by 4 bases and J by 6 bases, 9 bases remained unmatched. CDR3 amino acids: CASSPPVAGGTNEQFF. The CDR3 coding sequence is TGTGCCAGCAGCCCGCCGGTAGCGGGAGGGACCAATGAGCAGTTCTTC. Complete variable domain (other parts from reference TRBV5-4 and TRBJ2-1): ETGVTQSPTHLIKTRGQQVTLRCSSQSGHNTVSWYQQALGQGPQFIFQYYREEENGRGNFPPRFSGLQFPNYSSELNVNALELDDSALYLCASSPPVAGGTNEQFFGPGTRLTVL.

V and J are TRBV10-3 and TRBJ2-7; tentatively, D is TRBD2 (6 bases). The germline gives CDR1 ENHRY, CDR2 SYGVKD. This CDR3 comprises 15 residues. Trimming removed 10 bases at V and 4 bases at J, with 23 bases between. The CDR3 DNA follows: TGTGCCACGGGAGAGCAGGGACTTGGATCTTACGAGCAGTACTTC. Translating gives CATGEQGLGSYEQYF.